The 30 T cell receptor beta chains below were found in one sample sequenced in a study of cytomegalovirus exposure and HLA in healthy donors (dated by TCRdb to about 2017). Library generation was performed with the immunoSEQ multiplex PCR assay. A mixture of 60 forward primers for TCR Vbeta segments and 13 reverse primers for TCR Jbeta segments was used in the multiplex PCR. TCRdb took over this immuneACCESS table, retaining in-frame rearrangements with V and J assigned. Such tables are incomplete; in checked studies, under half of the missing clones stem from an unresolved V gene, and the remainder is unexplained. The sample includes about 180,000 clones, with roughly 85% observed a single time. The ten largest clones capture under 0.9% of the sample. Sequencing was performed on PBMCs. Receptors originate from a woman aged 40 to 49 in good health and CMV-seronegative.

This chain connects TRBV2 to TRBJ1-1; 7 bases fit TRBD1. The V segment lost 5 bases and the J segment 7 bases; nucleotides outside the gene matches: 4. This CDR3 has 12 amino acids. Per the germline V gene, CDR1 is SNHLY and CDR2 is FYNNEI. CDR3 nucleotides: TGTGCCAGCAGTCCGGGACAGCGTGAAGCTTTCTTT. As protein: CASSPGQREAFF.

This clone has only a few counts. The chain recombines TRBV4-2 with TRBJ1-4; D possibly corresponds to TRBD1 (6 bases). CDR3 length: 16 residues. With 0 bases removed from V and 5 bases from J, the gap between germline ends came to 13 bases. Germline V gives CDR1 LGHNA, CDR2 YNFKEQ. Written as DNA, the CDR3 is TGTGCCAGCAGCCAAGATAGGGGGACGATAAATGAAAAACTGTTTTTT. It yields the protein CASSQDRGTINEKLFF.

The chain has TRBV7-2 and TRBJ1-1, with D unclear. Per the germline V gene, CDR1 is SGHTA and CDR2 is FQGNSA. The ends were cut back, 3 bases at V and 4 bases at J, with 9 bases in the middle. The CDR3 runs to 13 residues. CDR3 DNA: TGTGCCAGCAGCTTTGAGGTTGCCACTGAAGCTTTCTTT. Translation gives CASSFEVATEAFF.

This rearrangement joins TRBV5-6 to TRBJ2-5, with D hard to call. The ends were cut back, 2 bases at V and 3 bases at J, with 2 bases in the middle. The CDR3 is made up of 11 amino acids. Germline values: CDR1 SGHDT, CDR2 YYEEEE. The CDR3 nucleotides are TGTGCCAGCAGCTTCGAAGAGACCCAGTACTTC. Its protein is CASSFEETQYF.

This clone has more than one count but fewer than ten. V gene TRBV29-1 combines with J gene TRBJ1-4; TRBD1 matches 9 bases. The CDR3 contains 15 residues. The J segment lost 5 bases and the V segment lost 7 bases, leaving 11 bases of the junction unmatched. Per germline, CDR1 SQVTM and CDR2 ANQGSEA. The CDR3 protein is CSAGRTGEKNEKLFF. In DNA form, the CDR3 reads TGCAGCGCCGGCCGGACAGGGGAAAAGAATGAAAAACTGTTTTTT.

V gene TRBV19 combines with J gene TRBJ2-2; the match to TRBD2 covers 11 bases. Germline-derived CDR1 and CDR2 are LNHDA and SQIVND (reference sequence). The CDR3 is 14 amino acids. J was trimmed by 3 bases and V by 9 bases; bases with no gene match: 3. The DNA of the CDR3 is TGTGCCAGCACTAGCGGGAGTGACACCGGGGAGCTGTTTTTT. Translated: CASTSGSDTGELFF.

This clone has a single count. The chain employs TRBV27 and TRBJ1-6, with no clear D. Germline CDR1 is MNHEY and CDR2 is SMNVEV (reference sequence). The V end lost 4 bases, the J end lost 7 bases, and 14 bases lay between the germline ends. The CDR3 runs 15 residues. CDR3 sequence (DNA): TGTGCCAGCAGTTGGGGAGGGAGGGTAAATTCACCCCTCCACTTT. Encoded protein: CASSWGGRVNSPLHF.

The chain is built from TRBV7-6 and TRBJ2-5; a possible D gene is TRBD2 (5 bases). The germline V and J ends were trimmed by 7 bases and 0 bases, with 12 bases remaining between them. Germline CDR1 reads SGHVS; CDR2 reads FNYEAQ. The CDR3 spans 14 residues. The CDR3 spells CASNDGEYQETQYF. CDR3 bases: TGTGCCAGCAACGACGGGGAGTACCAAGAGACCCAGTACTTC.

The chain employs TRBV19 and TRBJ2-2; TRBD2 matches at 9 bases. Germline CDR1 LNHDA, CDR2 SQIVND (reference sequence). CDR3 length: 14 amino acids. V dropped 5 bases and J dropped 4; count of bases not matched to a gene: 2. DNA of the CDR3: TGTGCCAGTAGTGTTAGCGGGGGCACCGGGGAGCTGTTTTTT. It translates to CASSVSGGTGELFF.

The rearrangement uses TRBV5-1 and TRBJ1-2; 7 bases align to TRBD1. The germline CDR1 and CDR2 sequences are SGHRS and YFSETQ. Trimming at V came to 5 bases and at J to 3 bases, leaving 4 bases not matched to a gene. The CDR3 length is 13 residues. As DNA, the CDR3 is TGCGCCAGCAGTTATACAGGGGACTATGGCTACACCTTC. It specifies CASSYTGDYGYTF.

The V call is TRBV27, the J call TRBJ2-1, with 10 bases lining up with TRBD2. The length of the CDR3 is 13 residues. The germline V gene has CDR1 MNHEY and CDR2 SMNVEV (reference sequence). The V gene end was trimmed by 5 bases and the J gene end by 7 bases; junction bases not matched to a gene: 2. DNA for the CDR3: TGTGCCAGCAGTGGACTAGCGGAGAATGAGCAGTTCTTC. Translating it yields CASSGLAENEQFF.

The genes are TRBV10-3 and TRBJ2-7, with 8 bases that match TRBD2. CDR3 length: 12 residues. Per germline, CDR1 ENHRY and CDR2 SYGVKD. The junction had 2 bases not matched to a gene; V was cut back by 8 bases and J by 2 bases. CDR3 in DNA: TGTGCCATCTCGGGACTAGCCTACGAGCAGTACTTC. Translated: CAISGLAYEQYF.

J is TRBJ2-7 and V is TRBV4-3; D gene ambiguous. From germline, CDR1 is LGHNA and CDR2 YSLEER. Deletions cut 0 bases from V and 0 bases from J, with 9 bases between. The CDR3 spans 15 residues. The CDR3: CASSQEVLFSYEQYF. The CDR3 nucleotides read TGCGCCAGCAGCCAAGAGGTACTATTCTCCTACGAGCAGTACTTC.

This chain joins TRBV29-1 and TRBJ1-2; the match to TRBD1 covers 9 bases. CDR1 SQVTM and CDR2 ANQGSEA come from the germline V gene. CDR3 size: 16 residues. Trimming removed 3 bases from V and 4 bases from J; junction bases left unmatched: 12. CDR3 amino acids: CSVDIGQGRAVYGYTF. The CDR3 bases are TGCAGCGTTGATATTGGACAGGGGCGGGCAGTCTATGGCTACACCTTC. Complete variable domain (other parts from reference TRBV29-1 and TRBJ1-2): SAVISQKPSRDICQRGTSLTIQCQVDSQVTMMFWYRQQPGQSLTLIATANQGSEATYESGFVIDKFPISRPNLTFSTLTVSNMSPEDSSIYLCSVDIGQGRAVYGYTFGSGTRLTVV.

This clone was counted a single time. V and J are TRBV19 and TRBJ1-5; the D gene is possibly TRBD1 (6 bases). CDR1 is LNHDA and CDR2 is SQIVND in the germline V gene (reference sequence). The CDR3 sequence is 17 residues long. Deletions cut 0 bases from V and 2 bases from J, with 14 bases between. In DNA form, the CDR3 reads TGTGCCAGTAGTATAGATCTTGGGGGACACGGCAATCAGCCCCAGCATTTT. Its translation is CASSIDLGGHGNQPQHF. The complete variable domain, with remaining parts taken from reference TRBV19 and TRBJ1-5, reads DGGITQSPKYLFRKEGQNVTLSCEQNLNHDAMYWYRQDPGQGLRLIYYSQIVNDFQKGDIAEGYSVSREKKESFPLTVTSAQKNPTAFYLCASSIDLGGHGNQPQHFGDGTRLSIL.

This clone was detected once. The V call is TRBV30, the J call TRBJ1-2; D ambiguous. This CDR3 comprises 8 residues. Germline V gene data show CDR1 as GTSNPN and CDR2 as SVGIG (reference sequence). V was shortened by 7 bases and J by 6 bases, with 3 bases between the two germline ends. CDR3 protein: CASDGYTF. The DNA for the CDR3 is TGTGCCTCCGATGGCTACACCTTC.

The chain employs TRBV15 and TRBJ2-5, with D unclear. This CDR3 is 16 amino acids long. Per the germline V gene, CDR1 is LNHNV and CDR2 is YYDKDF (reference sequence). Trimming removed 1 base from V and 1 base from J, with 13 bases in between. CDR3 in amino acids: CATSRGAMPLQETQYF. The CDR3 DNA is TGTGCCACCAGCAGAGGAGCGATGCCGCTCCAAGAGACCCAGTACTTC. The complete variable domain, with remaining parts taken from reference TRBV15 and TRBJ2-5, reads DAMVIQNPRYQVTQFGKPVTLSCSQTLNHNVMYWYQQKSSQAPKLLFHYYDKDFNNEADTPDNFQSRRPNTSFCFLDIRSPGLGDTAMYLCATSRGAMPLQETQYFGPGTRLLVL.

V and J are TRBV6-5 and TRBJ1-5; D is perhaps TRBD1 (5 bases). This CDR3 is 14 amino acids long. Germline assignment: CDR1 MNHEY and CDR2 SVGAGI. Deletions cut 7 bases from V and 4 bases from J, with 14 bases between. CDR3 region: CASIQGNPNQPQHF. The CDR3 DNA is TGTGCCAGCATCCAGGGTAATCCAAATCAGCCCCAGCATTTT.

The V and J genes are TRBV28 and TRBJ1-5; D may be TRBD1 (5 bases). Germline lookup yields CDR1 MDHEN and CDR2 SYDVKM. CDR3 size: 15 residues. V was cut by 7 bases and J by 3 bases, with 16 bases left in between. In DNA form, the CDR3 reads TGTGCCAGCACCCGCGGGGGAAACTCCAATCAGCCCCAGCATTTT. Protein product: CASTRGGNSNQPQHF. The full variable domain, completed using reference TRBV28 and TRBJ1-5, is DVKVTQSSRYLVKRTGEKVFLECVQDMDHENMFWYRQDPGLGLRLIYFSYDVKMKEKGDIPEGYSVSREKKERFSLILESASTNQTSMYLCASTRGGNSNQPQHFGDGTRLSIL.

The chain carries TRBV27 and TRBJ1-1, with TRBD1 matching 9 bases. This CDR3 spans 15 amino acids. The germline gives CDR1 MNHEY, CDR2 SMNVEV (reference sequence). V was clipped by 5 bases and J by 5 bases; unmatched bases: 9. CDR3: CASSLGGTGRTEAFF. The CDR3 DNA reads as TGTGCCAGCAGTCTAGGAGGGACAGGGAGGACTGAAGCTTTCTTT.

This clone has only a few counts. V and J are TRBV2 and TRBJ1-5; possibly TRBD1 for D (5 bases). CDR1 SNHLY and CDR2 FYNNEI come from the germline V gene. The CDR3 totals 14 residues. Trimming took 8 bases from V and 8 from J, leaving 19 bases between them. CDR3 nucleotide sequence: TGTGCCAGCTCTAACGAAGGGGTTCGGAAGCCCCAGCATTTT. It is translated as CASSNEGVRKPQHF. The variable domain in full, with the rest retrieved from reference TRBV2 and TRBJ1-5, is EPEVTQTPSHQVTQMGQEVILRCVPISNHLYFYWYRQILGQKVEFLVSFYNNEISEKSEIFDDQFSVERPDGSNFTLKIRSTKLEDSAMYFCASSNEGVRKPQHFGDGTRLSIL.

Notes on this clone: The identical CDR3 is also encoded by other nucleotide sequences in the sample. This chain uses TRBV6-1 with TRBJ2-7, with unresolved D. V lost 0 bases, J lost 3 bases, and 12 bases lay in between. Germline V lookup: CDR1 MNHNS, CDR2 SASEGT. The CDR3 totals 15 residues. CDR3 sequence reads: CASSEATGQIYEQYF. CDR3 nucleotide sequence: TGTGCCAGCAGTGAAGCAACTGGGCAAATCTACGAGCAGTACTTC.

This chain joins TRBV5-1 and TRBJ2-1; 9 bases line up with TRBD2. Looked up from germline, CDR1 is SGHRS and CDR2 is YFSETQ. V lost 1 base, J lost 7 bases, and 9 bases stayed unmatched. This CDR3 contains 16 residues. In DNA form, the CDR3 reads TGCGCCAGCAGCTTGCGGGCGGGAGGGCCTGGGAATGAGCAGTTCTTC. Translating it yields CASSLRAGGPGNEQFF.

The chain uses TRBV27 and TRBJ2-5; D remains unclear. The J call is doubtful: the DNA matches TRBJ2-7 better. From germline, CDR1 is MNHEY and CDR2 SMNVEV (reference sequence). This CDR3 is built from 15 residues. The CDR3 sequence is CASSFLGGRSYEQYF. The CDR3, as DNA: TGTGCCAGCAGTTTCCTCGGTGGCAGGTCCTACGAGCAGTACTTC.

This sequence joins TRBV5-1 and TRBJ1-1; perhaps TRBD1 as D (5 bases). The CDR3 length is 14 residues. V lost 1 base to trimming and J lost 2 bases, with 9 bases between them. Germline V gene sequence: CDR1 SGHRS, CDR2 YFSETQ. DNA for the CDR3: TGCGCCAGCAGCTTGAATACAGGTAACACTGAAGCTTTCTTT. This gives the protein CASSLNTGNTEAFF.

The chain is built from TRBV5-1 and TRBJ1-1; possibly TRBD1 for D (6 bases). Germline assignment: CDR1 SGHRS and CDR2 YFSETQ. The CDR3 runs to 14 residues. V was pared by 0 bases and J by 1 base, with 7 bases between. Here the CDR3 reads CASSLGGGNTEAFF. CDR3 nucleotides: TGCGCCAGCAGCTTGGGAGGGGGGAACACTGAAGCTTTCTTT.

The chain has TRBV12-5 and TRBJ1-4; tentative D call: TRBD1 (5 bases). Trimming removed 2 bases at V and 4 bases at J, with 20 bases between. Germline V gives CDR1 LGHNT, CDR2 FRNRAP. This CDR3 is 18 amino acids long. The CDR3 reads CASGLYHSKGPLNEKLFF. DNA for the CDR3: TGTGCTAGTGGTTTGTATCACTCAAAGGGGCCCCTTAATGAAAAACTGTTTTTT.

The rearrangement links TRBV5-4 to TRBJ2-1; 9 positions match TRBD2. With V trimmed by 4 bases and J by 4 bases, 9 bases remained unmatched. Looked up from germline, CDR1 is SGHNT and CDR2 is YYREEE (reference sequence). The CDR3 length is 16 residues. The CDR3 DNA sequence: TGTGCCAGCAGCATCGTGGGCGGGAGGGTGTACAATGAGCAGTTCTTC. Protein product: CASSIVGGRVYNEQFF.

This chain links TRBV29-1 with TRBJ2-7; perhaps TRBD2 as D (5 bases). The germline V gene has CDR1 SQVTM and CDR2 ANQGSEA. V lost 5 bases to trimming and J lost 0 bases, with 14 bases between them. This CDR3 comprises 14 residues. CDR3 DNA: TGCAGCGTTATAAGGACGGGGAGCTCCTACGAGCAGTACTTC. Its protein is CSVIRTGSSYEQYF.

This chain connects TRBV2 to TRBJ1-4; TRBD1 might be the D (6 bases). V dropped 7 bases and J dropped 8 bases, with 17 bases sitting between them. Germline V lookup: CDR1 SNHLY, CDR2 FYNNEI. The CDR3 runs to 14 residues. The CDR3 DNA follows: TGTGCCAGCAAGGAGACAGGCTCTGGCGAAAAACTGTTTTTT. Translated, it gives CASKETGSGEKLFF. The variable domain in full, completed from reference TRBV2 and TRBJ1-4, reads EPEVTQTPSHQVTQMGQEVILRCVPISNHLYFYWYRQILGQKVEFLVSFYNNEISEKSEIFDDQFSVERPDGSNFTLKIRSTKLEDSAMYFCASKETGSGEKLFFGSGTQLSVL.